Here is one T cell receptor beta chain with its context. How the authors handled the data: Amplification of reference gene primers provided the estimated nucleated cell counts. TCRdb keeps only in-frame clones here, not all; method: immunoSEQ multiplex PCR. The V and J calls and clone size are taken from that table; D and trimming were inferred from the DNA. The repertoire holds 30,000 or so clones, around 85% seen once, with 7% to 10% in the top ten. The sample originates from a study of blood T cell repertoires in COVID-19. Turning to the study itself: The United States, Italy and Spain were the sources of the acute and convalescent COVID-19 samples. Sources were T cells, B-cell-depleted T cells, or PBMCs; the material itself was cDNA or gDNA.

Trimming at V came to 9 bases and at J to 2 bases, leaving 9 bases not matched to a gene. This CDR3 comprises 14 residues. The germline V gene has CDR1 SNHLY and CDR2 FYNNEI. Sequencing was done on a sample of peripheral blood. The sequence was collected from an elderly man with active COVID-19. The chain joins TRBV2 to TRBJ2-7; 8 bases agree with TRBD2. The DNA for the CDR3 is TGTGCCAGTTGCCAAATAGCGGGGCCCTACGAGCAGTACTTC. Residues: CASCQIAGPYEQYF.